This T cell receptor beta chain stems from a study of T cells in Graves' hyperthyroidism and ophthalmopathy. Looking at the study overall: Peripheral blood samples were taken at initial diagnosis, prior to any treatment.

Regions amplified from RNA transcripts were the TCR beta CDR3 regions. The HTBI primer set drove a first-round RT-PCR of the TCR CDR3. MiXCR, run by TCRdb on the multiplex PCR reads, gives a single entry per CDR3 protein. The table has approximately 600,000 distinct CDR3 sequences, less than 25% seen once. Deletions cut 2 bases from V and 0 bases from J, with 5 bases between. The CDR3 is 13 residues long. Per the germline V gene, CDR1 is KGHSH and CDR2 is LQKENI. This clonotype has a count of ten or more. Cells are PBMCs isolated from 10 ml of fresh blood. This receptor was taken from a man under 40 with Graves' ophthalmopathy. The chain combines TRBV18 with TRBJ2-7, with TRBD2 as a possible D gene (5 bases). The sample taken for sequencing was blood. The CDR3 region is CASSPGSSYEQYF. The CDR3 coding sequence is TGTGCCAGCTCACCAGGGAGCTCCTACGAGCAGTACTTC.